This is a list of T cell receptor beta chains from one sample in a study of PD-1 blockade in classical Hodgkin lymphoma. Some clones are missing from TCRdb's copy, which holds only in-frame ones; the method was immunoSEQ multiplex PCR. The data contain about 44,000 clones, about 70% of them seen just once; the ten biggest clones take up approximately 2.8%. Specimen: peripheral blood mononuclear cells (PBMCs), collected before the fourth cycle of nivolumab. The receptors stem from a human donor with classical Hodgkin lymphoma. Both conserved end residues are part of each CDR3. Fields, in order: CDR3 DNA, CDR3 protein, clone size, V gene, D gene, J gene. A D gene is named only where the DNA matches it firmly. The size of a clone is reported for some rows only, either as once, few or many, or as a class for expanded clones.

cdr3_nt: TGCGCCAGCAGCTTGGAAGCCGGGACTAGCATCGGGGGGTTCTTC
cdr3_aa: CASSLEAGTSIGGFF
clone_size: NA
v_call: TRBV5-1
d_call: TRBD2
j_call: TRBJ2-1

cdr3_nt: TGTGCCAGCAGTTTAGGAAATCAGCCCCAGCATTTT
cdr3_aa: CASSLGNQPQHF
clone_size: few
v_call: TRBV28
d_call: NA
j_call: TRBJ1-5

cdr3_nt: TGTGCCAGCAGTTTAAGTGGGGCCACTAATGAAAAACTGTTTTTT
cdr3_aa: CASSLSGATNEKLFF
clone_size: NA
v_call: TRBV28
d_call: NA
j_call: TRBJ1-4

cdr3_nt: TGTGCCAGTAGCCCTACTATAATGAACACTGAAGCTTTCTTT
cdr3_aa: CASSPTIMNTEAFF
clone_size: NA
v_call: TRBV19
d_call: NA
j_call: TRBJ1-1

cdr3_nt: TGTGCCAGCAGCCAAGAACGGGGCGGGTCGTACAATGAGCAGTTCTTC
cdr3_aa: CASSQERGGSYNEQFF
clone_size: NA
v_call: TRBV4-2
d_call: NA
j_call: TRBJ2-1

cdr3_nt: TGTGCCAGTAGTATAATCGCGTTTGGCCGGACCGGGACCGGGGAGCTGTTTTTT
cdr3_aa: CASSIIAFGRTGTGELFF
clone_size: few
v_call: TRBV19
d_call: NA
j_call: TRBJ2-2

cdr3_nt: TGTGCCAGCAGCTTATCTGTGAATCAAGGATCGGAAAAACTGTTTTTT
cdr3_aa: CASSLSVNQGSEKLFF
clone_size: once
v_call: TRBV11-3
d_call: NA
j_call: TRBJ1-4

cdr3_nt: TGCGCCAGCAGCCACACTAGCGGCAACTACAATGAGCAGTTCTTC
cdr3_aa: CASSHTSGNYNEQFF
clone_size: NA
v_call: TRBV4-1
d_call: TRBD2
j_call: TRBJ2-1

cdr3_nt: TGCAGCGCGGCCCAGGAGGTAGGGGTCTACGAGCAGTACTTC
cdr3_aa: CSAAQEVGVYEQYF
clone_size: NA
v_call: TRBV29-1
d_call: NA
j_call: TRBJ2-7

cdr3_nt: TGTGCCAGCAGCAAGGGGGCGAACACTGAAGCTTTCTTT
cdr3_aa: CASSKGANTEAFF
clone_size: few
v_call: TRBV2
d_call: TRBD1
j_call: TRBJ1-1

cdr3_nt: TGTGCCAGCACCCTCTCAGGGGTGAACACTGAAGCTTTCTTT
cdr3_aa: CASTLSGVNTEAFF
clone_size: NA
v_call: TRBV7-9
d_call: NA
j_call: TRBJ1-1

cdr3_nt: TGCAGTGCTAGATGGGGAGATACGCAGTATTTT
cdr3_aa: CSARWGDTQYF
clone_size: NA
v_call: TRBV20-1
d_call: NA
j_call: TRBJ2-3

cdr3_nt: TGTGCCACCGGACGGCGCTACGAGCAGTACTTC
cdr3_aa: CATGRRYEQYF
clone_size: NA
v_call: TRBV2
d_call: NA
j_call: TRBJ2-7

cdr3_nt: TGTGCCAGCAGCGATAGGAATCCCACAGATACGCAGTATTTT
cdr3_aa: CASSDRNPTDTQYF
clone_size: NA
v_call: TRBV2
d_call: NA
j_call: TRBJ2-3

cdr3_nt: TGCAGCGTTCGGCCTAGCGGATACAATGAGCAGTTCTTC
cdr3_aa: CSVRPSGYNEQFF
clone_size: NA
v_call: TRBV29-1
d_call: TRBD2
j_call: TRBJ2-1

cdr3_nt: TGTGCCAGCAGCACAGCTAGCTCCTACAATGAGCAGTTCTTC
cdr3_aa: CASSTASSYNEQFF
clone_size: NA
v_call: TRBV11-2
d_call: NA
j_call: TRBJ2-1

cdr3_nt: TGCGCCAGCAGCTTTGACAACCCTTCCTACGAGCAGTACTTC
cdr3_aa: CASSFDNPSYEQYF
clone_size: NA
v_call: TRBV5-1
d_call: NA
j_call: TRBJ2-7

cdr3_nt: TGCGCCAGCAGCTTAGGGACAGCCTATGGCTACACCTTC
cdr3_aa: CASSLGTAYGYTF
clone_size: medium-sized
v_call: TRBV5-1
d_call: TRBD1
j_call: TRBJ1-2

cdr3_nt: TGCAGCGTTAAGAGAGGACAGGGGGAGACCCAGTACTTC
cdr3_aa: CSVKRGQGETQYF
clone_size: few
v_call: TRBV29-1
d_call: TRBD1
j_call: TRBJ2-5

cdr3_nt: TGTGCCAGCTCACCACCGGAGGGGGCGCGTGGCTATGGCTACACCTTC
cdr3_aa: CASSPPEGARGYGYTF
clone_size: NA
v_call: TRBV18
d_call: TRBD1
j_call: TRBJ1-2

cdr3_nt: TGTGCCAGCATGGGCGCAAATGAGCAGTTCTTC
cdr3_aa: CASMGANEQFF
clone_size: NA
v_call: TRBV6-6
d_call: NA
j_call: TRBJ2-1

cdr3_nt: TGTGCCAGCGCCACGGGGAACACCGGGGAGCTGTTTTTT
cdr3_aa: CASATGNTGELFF
clone_size: once
v_call: TRBV7-9
d_call: NA
j_call: TRBJ2-2

cdr3_nt: TGTGCCAGCAGTTTCCTCCCTGGACGGCTTTATAGCAATCAGCCCCAGCATTTT
cdr3_aa: CASSFLPGRLYSNQPQHF
clone_size: NA
v_call: TRBV28
d_call: NA
j_call: TRBJ1-5

cdr3_nt: TGCGCCAGCAGCAGGGGTGAGGAGACCCAGTACTTC
cdr3_aa: CASSRGEETQYF
clone_size: NA
v_call: TRBV10-2
d_call: NA
j_call: TRBJ2-5

cdr3_nt: TGTGCCAGCAGTTCCCCGGGACAGGGGTACGAGCAGTACTTC
cdr3_aa: CASSSPGQGYEQYF
clone_size: few
v_call: TRBV28
d_call: TRBD1
j_call: TRBJ2-7

cdr3_nt: TGTGCCAGCAGATTTCTAGCGGGGGACTCCTACGAGCAGTACTTC
cdr3_aa: CASRFLAGDSYEQYF
clone_size: few
v_call: TRBV2
d_call: TRBD2
j_call: TRBJ2-7

cdr3_nt: TGTGCCAGTACTCGGACAGGGGGCAAGGTGGACACTGAAGCTTTCTTT
cdr3_aa: CASTRTGGKVDTEAFF
clone_size: NA
v_call: TRBV19
d_call: TRBD1
j_call: TRBJ1-1

cdr3_nt: TGTGCCAGCCGCGCCGCTAGGGGCGCGGGGGAGCAGTACTTC
cdr3_aa: CASRAARGAGEQYF
clone_size: NA
v_call: TRBV5-4
d_call: NA
j_call: TRBJ2-7

cdr3_nt: TGTGCCAGCTCACCTCGGGACAGACAGAACACTGAAGCTTTCTTT
cdr3_aa: CASSPRDRQNTEAFF
clone_size: few
v_call: TRBV18
d_call: TRBD1
j_call: TRBJ1-1

cdr3_nt: TGCGCCAGCAGCCACGGTAGAGGGGTAGGGGAGACCCAGTACTTC
cdr3_aa: CASSHGRGVGETQYF
clone_size: NA
v_call: TRBV4-3
d_call: NA
j_call: TRBJ2-5

cdr3_nt: TGTGCCTGGAGTGTGGGTGTTGGGAACACTGAAGCTTTCTTT
cdr3_aa: CAWSVGVGNTEAFF
clone_size: few
v_call: TRBV30
d_call: NA
j_call: TRBJ1-1

cdr3_nt: TGTGCCAGCCGGCCAGCCCGCAATGAGCAGTTCTTC
cdr3_aa: CASRPARNEQFF
clone_size: once
v_call: TRBV28
d_call: NA
j_call: TRBJ2-1

cdr3_nt: TGTGCCAGCAGTTTGAGGGCAGGGCTGGTACCCGGGGAGCTGTTTTTT
cdr3_aa: CASSLRAGLVPGELFF
clone_size: NA
v_call: TRBV7-2
d_call: NA
j_call: TRBJ2-2

cdr3_nt: TGTGCCAGCGCCCGGACAGGGAGCTCCTACAATGAGCAGTTCTTC
cdr3_aa: CASARTGSSYNEQFF
clone_size: NA
v_call: TRBV25-1
d_call: TRBD1
j_call: TRBJ2-1

cdr3_nt: TGTGCCAGTAGTATATCCGTATCAACGCCCCAGCATTTT
cdr3_aa: CASSISVSTPQHF
clone_size: many
v_call: TRBV19
d_call: NA
j_call: TRBJ1-5

cdr3_nt: TGTGCCAGCAGACTAGCGGGGGGGTCAAAGACAGATACGCAGTATTTT
cdr3_aa: CASRLAGGSKTDTQYF
clone_size: few
v_call: TRBV19
d_call: TRBD2
j_call: TRBJ2-3

cdr3_nt: TGTGCCAGCAGCTTCTTGGGGGTCAATGAGCAGTTCTTC
cdr3_aa: CASSFLGVNEQFF
clone_size: NA
v_call: TRBV7-8
d_call: NA
j_call: TRBJ2-1

cdr3_nt: TGTGCCAGCAGCGGACAGAAGAATCAGCCCCAGCATTTT
cdr3_aa: CASSGQKNQPQHF
clone_size: medium-sized
v_call: TRBV6-1
d_call: NA
j_call: TRBJ1-5

cdr3_nt: TGCAGTGCTAGAGTGGGGGATACGCAGTATTTT
cdr3_aa: CSARVGDTQYF
clone_size: once
v_call: TRBV20-1
d_call: NA
j_call: TRBJ2-3

cdr3_nt: TGTGCCAGCAGCCAAGGGGACGGACGGCATTGTGGGACGCAGTATTTT
cdr3_aa: CASSQGDGRHCGTQYF
clone_size: few
v_call: TRBV21-1
d_call: NA
j_call: TRBJ2-3